The 28 T cell receptor beta chains listed next were all sequenced from one sample in a study of radiotherapy plus CTLA-4 blockade in lung cancer. The repertoire was sequenced with immunoSEQ multiplex PCR; TCRdb's copy has only in-frame clones and lacks some. The data contain just under 60,000 clones, 72% of them singletons. The sequencing here drew on peripheral blood, taken from a patient treated with radiotherapy plus ipilimumab. These receptors all stem from a human donor with non-small cell lung cancer whose response to radiotherapy plus ipilimumab could not be evaluated.

The genes are TRBV6-4 and TRBJ2-5; D may be TRBD1 (5 bases). The length of the CDR3 is 14 residues. The V end lost 2 bases, the J end lost 4 bases, and 11 bases lay between the germline ends. Germline V gene data show CDR1 as MRHNA and CDR2 as SNTAGT. CDR3: CASSDRQKGETQYF. The CDR3 DNA is TGTGCCAGCAGTGACCGACAGAAAGGAGAGACCCAGTACTTC.

The chain carries TRBV6-6 and TRBJ2-2, with 10 bases fitting TRBD2. Trimming cost V 6 bases and J 5 bases; bases outside gene matches: 6. CDR1 MNHNY and CDR2 SVGAGI come from the germline V gene (reference sequence). There are 15 residues in the CDR3. This chain's CDR3 is CASRRLAGRTGELFF. CDR3 nucleotide sequence: TGTGCCAGCAGAAGACTAGCGGGTCGAACCGGGGAGCTGTTTTTT.

The chain has TRBV6-6 and TRBJ1-5; 8 nucleotides match TRBD1. V was clipped by 5 bases and J by 5 bases; unmatched bases: 8. The CDR3 sequence is 15 residues long. Per the germline V gene, CDR1 is MNHNY and CDR2 is SVGAGI (reference sequence). CDR3 sequence: CASSSRGTGDQPQHF. The CDR3 DNA is TGTGCCAGCAGTAGCCGCGGGACAGGTGATCAGCCCCAGCATTTT.

In this sample, this clone turned up a few times. The genes are TRBV7-9 and TRBJ2-5; D remains ambiguous. Gene TRBJ2-7 matches the end of the DNA better, so the J call may be wrong. CDR1 is SEHNR, CDR2 FQNEAQ, per germline (reference sequence). The CDR3 has 13 amino acids. As DNA, the CDR3 is TGTGCCAGCAGCTTAGGTCAGTGGAGCGAGCAGTACTTC. Translation: CASSLGQWSEQYF.

V usage is TRBV7-2 and J usage is TRBJ2-7; D is ambiguous. Germline loops: CDR1 SGHTA, CDR2 FQGNSA. V was shortened by 4 bases and J by 7 bases, with 11 bases between the two germline ends. The CDR3 contains 12 residues. The CDR3 DNA sequence: TGTGCCAGCAGCTCCACGATGCGGGAGCAGTACTTC. This translates into CASSSTMREQYF. The complete variable domain, with remaining parts taken from reference TRBV7-2 and TRBJ2-7, reads GAGVSQSPSNKVTEKGKDVELRCDPISGHTALYWYRQSLGQGLEFLIYFQGNSAPDKSGLPSDRFSAERTGGSVSTLTIQRTQQEDSAVYLCASSSTMREQYFGPGTRLTVT.

The chain carries TRBV6-5 and TRBJ1-1; 7 positions match TRBD1. V was clipped by 5 bases and J by 6 bases; unmatched bases: 9. This CDR3 comprises 14 residues. Germline-derived CDR1 and CDR2 are MNHEY and SVGAGI. Here the CDR3 reads CASSANRGRAEAFF. DNA of the CDR3: TGTGCCAGCAGTGCTAACAGGGGTAGAGCTGAAGCTTTCTTT.

The V gene is TRBV19, the J gene TRBJ1-5, with a tentative D call TRBD1 (5 bases). This CDR3 region has 14 residues. V lost 4 bases and J 3 bases, leaving 10 bases between the germline ends. Germline CDR1 LNHDA, CDR2 SQIVND (reference sequence). CDR3 in amino acids: CASSRGDANQPQHF. The CDR3 DNA is TGTGCCAGTAGTAGGGGGGACGCCAATCAGCCCCAGCATTTT.

The rearrangement uses TRBV30 and TRBJ2-7, with TRBD2 as a possible D gene (7 bases). V gave up 1 base and J gave up 6 bases, with 19 bases separating them. The CDR3 has 15 amino acids. Germline lookup yields CDR1 GTSNPN and CDR2 SVGIG (reference sequence). In DNA, the CDR3 is TGTGCCTGGAGTGAAGGGGCGGTGAGGGGGGGCGAGCAGTACTTC. It translates to CAWSEGAVRGGEQYF.

V gene TRBV6-5 combines with J gene TRBJ1-2, with 7 bases matching TRBD1. CDR3 length: 14 amino acids. Germline V lookup: CDR1 MNHEY, CDR2 SVGAGI. Germline trimming cut 6 bases from V and 2 bases from J; bases unmatched to any gene: 6. In nucleotides, the CDR3 is TGTGCCAGCAGCCGGGACAGCGGAAACTATGGCTACACCTTC. Its protein product is CASSRDSGNYGYTF.

The rearrangement uses TRBV9 and TRBJ1-4; 8 nucleotides align to TRBD1. The CDR3 runs to 15 residues. Per germline, CDR1 SGDLS and CDR2 YYNGEE. The trim removed 3 bases at V and 1 base at J, leaving 2 bases unmatched. CDR3: CASSGGQGTNEKLFF. CDR3 nucleotides: TGTGCCAGCAGCGGAGGACAGGGAACTAATGAAAAACTGTTTTTT.

The rearrangement uses TRBV19 and TRBJ1-4; D is perhaps TRBD1 (5 bases). V gave up 4 bases and J gave up 7 bases, with 13 bases separating them. CDR1 LNHDA and CDR2 SQIVND come from the germline V gene (reference sequence). This CDR3 spans 14 amino acids. CDR3 residues: CASSTGGGSEKLFF. The CDR3 nucleotides are TGTGCCAGTAGTACGGGTGGGGGGTCTGAAAAACTGTTTTTT.

The chain is built from TRBV5-5 and TRBJ1-3, with TRBD1 matching over 10 bases. Germline lookup yields CDR1 SGHKS and CDR2 YYEKEE (reference sequence). V lost 4 bases, J lost 4 bases, and 8 bases stayed unmatched. CDR3 length: 16 amino acids. As DNA, the CDR3 is TGTGCCAGCAGCCCCCGGGACAGGGGAATCGGAAACACCATATATTTT. This translates into CASSPRDRGIGNTIYF.

The chain employs TRBV9 and TRBJ2-1; D may be TRBD1 (8 bases). V lost 3 bases and J 4 bases, leaving 14 bases between the germline ends. The CDR3 has 15 residues. Germline V gene sequence: CDR1 SGDLS, CDR2 YYNGEE. In nucleotides, the CDR3 is TGTGCCAGCAGCGCAGGACAGGGAGGGTACAATGAGCAGTTCTTC. This codes for CASSAGQGGYNEQFF.

This clone was observed a handful of times. The chain recombines TRBV19 with TRBJ1-1; possibly TRBD1 for D (5 bases). CDR1 LNHDA and CDR2 SQIVND come from the germline V gene (reference sequence). Trimming pared 6 bases from V and 10 bases from J, leaving 15 bases between. This CDR3 comprises 12 residues. CDR3 nucleotide sequence: TGTGCCAGTAGCGGACGGCGGGGACCAGCTTTCTTT. Translated, it gives CASSGRRGPAFF.

This clone was observed a single time. The rearrangement links TRBV11-3 to TRBJ2-7; maybe TRBD2 (6 bases). The V gene lost 0 bases and the J gene lost 5 bases, with 11 bases spanning the gap. Germline CDR1 SGHNT, CDR2 YENEEA. The CDR3 has 14 residues. The CDR3 coding sequence is TGTGCCAGCAGCTTAGATGGGGGACTGGACGAGCAGTACTTC. Translated, it gives CASSLDGGLDEQYF.

J is TRBJ2-1 and V is TRBV29-1; maybe TRBD2 (5 bases). V gave up 3 bases and J gave up 0 bases, with 15 bases separating them. The CDR3 length is 16 residues. The germline V gene has CDR1 SQVTM and CDR2 ANQGSEA. The CDR3 DNA reads as TGCAGCGTTGAGAGGGAAGAATTAAGCTCCTACAATGAGCAGTTCTTC. It specifies CSVEREELSSYNEQFF.

This chain connects TRBV7-6 to TRBJ2-4; possible D gene TRBD2, 7 bases. The CDR3 covers 20 residues. Germline values: CDR1 SGHVS, CDR2 FNYEAQ. V lost 4 bases, J lost 0 bases, and 25 bases lay in between. The CDR3 sequence is CASSSEPWEGGRVAKNIQYF. For the CDR3, the DNA is TGTGCCAGCAGCTCTGAACCTTGGGAGGGGGGCCGAGTAGCCAAAAACATTCAGTACTTC.

This clone was picked up one time. This chain joins TRBV28 and TRBJ2-7; TRBD2 matches at 8 bases. Germline CDR1 MDHEN, CDR2 SYDVKM. The J segment lost 7 bases and the V segment lost 6 bases, leaving 14 bases of the junction unmatched. The CDR3 sequence is 15 residues long. CDR3 DNA sequence: TGTGCCAGCAGGGACCGGGGGGGCCGGATGGGAGAGCAGTACTTC. This encodes CASRDRGGRMGEQYF.

This chain joins TRBV19 and TRBJ1-3, with a tentative D call TRBD1 (5 bases). Germline CDR1 reads LNHDA; CDR2 reads SQIVND (reference sequence). The V and J ends lost 5 bases and 2 bases respectively, with 13 bases between them. This CDR3 is 15 amino acids long. The CDR3 DNA reads TGTGCCAGTAGTGAAATCGGGGGAACTGGAAACACCATATATTTT. It codes for CASSEIGGTGNTIYF. The variable domain in full, completed from reference TRBV19 and TRBJ1-3, reads DGGITQSPKYLFRKEGQNVTLSCEQNLNHDAMYWYRQDPGQGLRLIYYSQIVNDFQKGDIAEGYSVSREKKESFPLTVTSAQKNPTAFYLCASSEIGGTGNTIYFGEGSWLTVV.

The chain uses TRBV6-5 and TRBJ1-3; D is possibly TRBD1 (5 bases). The CDR3 length is 15 residues. V dropped 4 bases and J dropped 1 base, with 11 bases sitting between them. In germline, CDR1 is MNHEY, CDR2 SVGAGI. The CDR3 DNA is TGTGCCAGCAGTTTTGGAGGGGTATCTGGAAACACCATATATTTT. Translating it yields CASSFGGVSGNTIYF.

This clone was recorded a few times. The chain is built from TRBV4-2 and TRBJ1-4, with 8 bases fitting TRBD1. This CDR3 is built from 14 residues. From germline, CDR1 is LGHNA and CDR2 YNFKEQ. J gave up 5 bases and V 1 base, and 0 bases lay outside the gene matches. CDR3 in amino acids: CASSQGTGNEKLFF. The CDR3 DNA sequence: TGTGCCAGCAGCCAAGGGACAGGGAATGAAAAACTGTTTTTT.

This clone was counted a single time. This chain links TRBV27 with TRBJ2-3, with D hard to call. Trimming shortened V by 6 bases and J by 2 bases, and 12 bases separated the two germline ends. CDR3 length: 14 amino acids. Germline lookup yields CDR1 MNHEY and CDR2 SMNVEV (reference sequence). In DNA form, the CDR3 reads TGTGCCAGCAGACCACCCTGGGCCACAGATACGCAGTATTTT. This codes for CASRPPWATDTQYF.

This chain connects TRBV5-1 to TRBJ2-1, with 9 bases that match TRBD1. The junction had 4 bases not matched to a gene; V was cut back by 5 bases and J by 1 base. CDR1 and CDR2 (germline): SGHRS, YFSETQ. The CDR3 is 15 residues long. The CDR3 DNA reads as TGCGCCAGCAGTGTCGGGACAGGGTCCTACAATGAGCAGTTCTTC. Residues: CASSVGTGSYNEQFF.

The chain employs TRBV6-6 and TRBJ1-1; 11 bases map to TRBD1. The trim removed 5 bases at V and 4 bases at J, leaving 3 bases unmatched. The CDR3 runs to 14 residues. Germline V gene lookup returns CDR1 MNHNY and CDR2 SVGAGI (reference sequence). The CDR3 here is CASSAGTGGTEAFF. DNA for the CDR3: TGTGCCAGCAGTGCCGGGACAGGGGGCACTGAAGCTTTCTTT.

The J gene is TRBJ1-1, the V gene TRBV30; tentatively, D is TRBD1 (5 bases). CDR3 length: 13 amino acids. Germline V gene lookup returns CDR1 GTSNPN and CDR2 SVGIG (reference sequence). Trimming took off 0 bases at V and 3 bases at J, with 8 bases between the two ends. CDR3 sequence (DNA): TGTGCCTGGAGTGTACAGGTCCACACTGAAGCTTTCTTT. It is translated as CAWSVQVHTEAFF.

The genes are TRBV4-1 and TRBJ2-7; 14 bases are a match to TRBD2. With V trimmed by 0 bases and J by 3 bases, 7 bases remained unmatched. CDR1 and CDR2 from the germline V gene are MGHRA and YSYEKL. The CDR3 runs 18 residues. The CDR3 region has the DNA TGCGCCAGCAGCCAAGATTCGCGACTAGCGGGAGGGGGCTACGAGCAGTACTTC. Amino acids: CASSQDSRLAGGGYEQYF.

The rearrangement uses TRBV28 and TRBJ1-4, with D possibly matching TRBD1 (5 bases). CDR3 length: 17 amino acids. Germline-derived CDR1 and CDR2 are MDHEN and SYDVKM. The V end was cut by 2 bases, the J end by 4 bases, with 17 bases between. The CDR3 here is CASSLGASGTFNEKLFF. The DNA of the CDR3 is TGTGCCAGCAGTTTAGGGGCCTCAGGGACTTTTAATGAAAAACTGTTTTTT.

The chain couples TRBV29-1 to TRBJ1-3; D is possibly TRBD1 (5 bases). The germline gives CDR1 SQVTM, CDR2 ANQGSEA. The CDR3 is 14 residues long. V was trimmed by 4 bases and J by 0 bases, leaving 10 bases between them. CDR3 amino acids: CSVVDSHSGNTIYF. CDR3 sequence (DNA): TGCAGCGTTGTTGACAGCCACTCTGGAAACACCATATATTTT.